This passage covers 18 T cell receptor beta chains from one sample sequenced in a study of T cell repertoires in ileal Crohn's disease. Measured with immunoSEQ multiplex PCR; TCRdb has only the in-frame clones, and not every one. This sample has around 13,000 clones, with just under 80% found just once. Specified time point: neoterminal ileum biopsy at postoperative endoscopy, about 6 months after surgery. Sequencing was carried out using ileal tissue. These receptors were taken from an adult with Crohn's disease.

The sample holds one count of this clone. The chain employs TRBV10-2 and TRBJ1-1; no clear D. This CDR3 spans 15 amino acids. CDR1 and CDR2 from the germline V gene are WSHSY and SAAADI. V lost 7 bases and J 4 bases, leaving 19 bases between the germline ends. CDR3 nucleotides: TGCGCCAGCAAGATAGAGGAGGGCTGGGCCACTGAAGCTTTCTTT. It encodes CASKIEEGWATEAFF.

This chain connects TRBV14 to TRBJ2-7, with TRBD1 matching 8 bases. Germline CDR1 reads SGHDN; CDR2 reads FVKESK. This CDR3 is 16 amino acids long. Trimming at V came to 4 bases and at J to 2 bases, leaving 10 bases not matched to a gene. This CDR3 reads CASSRNQGAGTYEQYF. Here the CDR3 DNA reads TGTGCCAGCAGCCGCAATCAGGGGGCAGGCACCTACGAGCAGTACTTC.

The V gene is TRBV14, the J gene TRBJ2-1; 10 bases are a match to TRBD2. V lost 4 bases and J lost 4; bases outside the gene matches: 4. CDR1 and CDR2 from the germline V gene are SGHDN and FVKESK. This CDR3 is built from 15 residues. CDR3 DNA: TGTGCCAGCAGCCTAACTAGCGGGGCTTACAATGAGCAGTTCTTC. Translation: CASSLTSGAYNEQFF. Full variable domain (rest looked up from reference TRBV14 and TRBJ2-1): EAGVTQFPSHSVIEKGQTVTLRCDPISGHDNLYWYRRVMGKEIKFLLHFVKESKQDESGMPNNRFLAERTGGTYSTLKVQPAELEDSGVYFCASSLTSGAYNEQFFGPGTRLTVL.

The chain has TRBV4-2 and TRBJ1-1, with unresolved D. This CDR3 is 16 amino acids long. V gave up 0 bases and J gave up 4 bases, with 15 bases separating them. CDR1 is LGHNA and CDR2 is YNFKEQ in the germline V gene. CDR3 loop: CASSQELAGLGTEAFF. CDR3 coding DNA: TGTGCCAGCAGCCAAGAATTGGCGGGGTTGGGCACTGAAGCTTTCTTT.

The chain links TRBV9 to TRBJ2-1, with D tentatively TRBD1 (6 bases). Between the trimmed V and J ends, which lost 0 bases and 9 bases, there was a span of 16 bases. The CDR3 contains 15 residues. Germline loops: CDR1 SGDLS, CDR2 YYNGEE. The CDR3 DNA follows: TGTGCCAGCAGCGTAGCAGGGGATAGCGCAGGTGAGCAGTTCTTC. Its protein is CASSVAGDSAGEQFF.

The rearrangement joins TRBV18 to TRBJ2-7; 9 nucleotides line up with TRBD2. Germline CDR1 KGHSH, CDR2 LQKENI. V dropped 2 bases and J dropped 2; count of bases not matched to a gene: 4. CDR3 size: 15 residues. CDR3: CASSPSSGDPYEQYF. Here the CDR3 DNA reads TGTGCCAGCTCACCATCTAGCGGGGATCCCTACGAGCAGTACTTC.

This clone was counted a few times. The gene calls are TRBV6-6 and TRBJ1-1; a possible D gene is TRBD1 (5 bases). The V gene's germline CDR1 is MNHNY and CDR2 SVGAGI (reference sequence). V gave up 3 bases and J gave up 3 bases, with 8 bases separating them. The CDR3 is made up of 13 amino acids. The CDR3 region is CASSYSGYTEAFF. CDR3 sequence (DNA): TGTGCCAGCAGTTATTCAGGGTACACTGAAGCTTTCTTT.

The chain is built from TRBV10-2 and TRBJ2-7; D is ambiguous. V lost 5 bases to trimming and J lost 6 bases, with 17 bases between them. The CDR3 has 14 amino acids. Per the germline V gene, CDR1 is WSHSY and CDR2 is SAAADI. Here the CDR3 DNA reads TGCGCCAGCAGTTTGACTGTTTTGGTAGGCGAGCAGTACTTC. It codes for CASSLTVLVGEQYF.

The chain combines TRBV11-2 with TRBJ1-1; tentatively, D is TRBD1 (5 bases). Germline assignment: CDR1 SGHAT and CDR2 FQNNGV. This CDR3 is 17 amino acids long. V was trimmed by 1 base and J by 0 bases, leaving 15 bases between them. Here the CDR3 reads CASSLASGSRVNTEAFF. Written as DNA, the CDR3 is TGTGCCAGCAGCTTAGCCTCAGGGTCAAGGGTGAACACTGAAGCTTTCTTT. Drawing the rest from reference TRBV11-2 and TRBJ1-1, the complete variable domain is EAGVAQSPRYKIIEKRQSVAFWCNPISGHATLYWYQQILGQGPKLLIQFQNNGVVDDSQLPKDRFSAERLKGVDSTLKIQPAKLEDSAVYLCASSLASGSRVNTEAFFGQGTRLTVV.

V gene TRBV13 combines with J gene TRBJ1-3; 12 nucleotides line up with TRBD1. CDR1 and CDR2 (germline): PRHDT, FYEKMQ (reference sequence). Germline trimming cut 5 bases from V and 10 bases from J; bases unmatched to any gene: 9. The CDR3 loop spans 15 amino acids. The CDR3 DNA sequence: TGTGCCAGCAGCATCCTCGGGACAGGGGGCCGGACCATATATTTT. Residues: CASSILGTGGRTIYF.

The chain combines TRBV12-5 with TRBJ2-5; perhaps TRBD2 as D (6 bases). Germline V gives CDR1 LGHNT, CDR2 FRNRAP. The germline V and J ends were trimmed by 8 bases and 5 bases, with 18 bases remaining between them. The CDR3 spans 14 residues. CDR3 in amino acids: CASSESKGRETQYF. DNA for the CDR3: TGTGCTAGTTCCGAATCGAAGGGGAGGGAGACCCAGTACTTC.

This chain uses TRBV5-8 with TRBJ1-5; D is uncertain. V lost 2 bases and J lost 4, with 13 bases in between. CDR1 and CDR2 from the germline V gene are SGHTS and YDEGEE. The CDR3 totals 15 residues. The CDR3 DNA sequence: TGTGCCAGCAGCTTTCAGACTATAGCAAATCAGCCCCAGCATTTT. It specifies CASSFQTIANQPQHF. Based on the CDR3 plus reference TRBV5-8 and TRBJ1-5, the full variable domain is EAGVTQSPTHLIKTRGQQATLRCSPISGHTSVYWYQQALGLGLQFLLWYDEGEERNRGNFPPRFSGRQFPNYSSELNVNALELEDSALYLCASSFQTIANQPQHFGDGTRLSIL.

The chain employs TRBV7-9 and TRBJ2-2, with TRBD2 as a possible D gene (5 bases). The germline CDR1 and CDR2 sequences are SEHNR and FQNEAQ (reference sequence). The V end lost 5 bases, the J end lost 6 bases, and 19 bases lay between the germline ends. The CDR3 has 16 residues. This CDR3 reads CASSAGRALHSGELFF. The CDR3 DNA is TGTGCCAGCAGCGCCGGGCGGGCCCTCCATTCCGGGGAGCTGTTTTTT.

The rearrangement uses TRBV5-5 and TRBJ1-2; TRBD1 matches 9 bases. With V trimmed by 4 bases and J by 3 bases, 10 bases remained unmatched. The CDR3 consists of 16 residues. Germline V lookup: CDR1 SGHKS, CDR2 YYEKEE (reference sequence). CDR3 region: CASSQSGTGPYYGYTF. The CDR3 DNA reads as TGTGCCAGCAGCCAGTCCGGGACAGGGCCCTACTATGGCTACACCTTC.

The V call is TRBV29-1, the J call TRBJ2-5; no clear D. V gave up 3 bases and J gave up 5 bases, with 7 bases separating them. The CDR3 has 11 residues. Germline values: CDR1 SQVTM, CDR2 ANQGSEA. The CDR3 nucleotides read TGCAGCGTTGACGCCAGGGAGACCCAGTACTTC. This gives the protein CSVDARETQYF.

There are a few counts of this clone. This rearrangement joins TRBV6-1 to TRBJ1-5; D possibly corresponds to TRBD1 (5 bases). CDR3 length: 16 amino acids. CDR1 MNHNS and CDR2 SASEGT come from the germline V gene. V lost 2 bases and J lost 6, with 17 bases in between. CDR3 in amino acids: CASSELVGQGGQPQHF. As DNA, the CDR3 is TGTGCCAGCAGTGAACTCGTCGGTCAGGGTGGTCAGCCCCAGCATTTT.

This chain links TRBV19 with TRBJ1-2; D ambiguous. V lost 3 bases, J lost 6 bases, and 14 bases lay in between. CDR1 LNHDA and CDR2 SQIVND come from the germline V gene (reference sequence). The CDR3 extends over 14 amino acids. The CDR3 loop reads CASSMDGGSDGYTF. As DNA, the CDR3 is TGTGCCAGTAGTATGGACGGAGGATCCGATGGCTACACCTTC.

This clone was detected only a few times. The chain uses TRBV29-1 and TRBJ1-1; 7 bases match TRBD1. Trimming removed 2 bases from V and 5 bases from J; junction bases left unmatched: 26. The CDR3 covers 20 residues. Germline V lookup: CDR1 SQVTM, CDR2 ANQGSEA. CDR3 nucleotide sequence: TGCAGCGTTGAACTCGACAGGGCGGGCAATTACAAGTGGGGATCTACTGAAGCTTTCTTT. Encoded protein: CSVELDRAGNYKWGSTEAFF.